Shown below are 32 T cell receptor beta chains from a single sample sequenced in a study of cytomegalovirus exposure and HLA in healthy donors (dated by TCRdb to the late 2010s). Preparation of the library involved the immunoSEQ multiplex PCR assay. Here the immuneACCESS table is served through TCRdb, limited to in-frame sequences with V and J called. Missing clones are a known gap in these copies; in checked studies unresolved V genes cover under half, and the rest lacks a known reason. The sample table contains 220,000 or so clones; only one count was recorded for roughly 87% of them. 2% to 2.5% of the sample belongs to the ten largest clones. The sequenced sample consisted of PBMCs. These receptors came from a woman between 18 and 30 years old in good health and CMV-seropositive.

The chain carries TRBV9 and TRBJ1-1; D unresolved. The germline CDR1 and CDR2 sequences are SGDLS and YYNGEE. This CDR3 has 18 residues. Trimming took off 3 bases at V and 1 base at J, with 22 bases between the two ends. CDR3 loop: CASSAFRELDNTNTEAFF. The CDR3 nucleotides read TGTGCCAGCAGCGCATTCCGGGAGCTCGATAATACGAACACTGAAGCTTTCTTT.

V is TRBV5-6 and J is TRBJ1-2, with D unclear. Germline lookup yields CDR1 SGHDT and CDR2 YYEEEE. The CDR3 is 16 residues long. V was shortened by 0 bases and J by 7 bases, with 19 bases between the two germline ends. The CDR3 coding sequence is TGTGCCAGCAGCTTGGCATCGGGGAGAAGAAGCTCTGGCTACACCTTC. This gives the protein CASSLASGRRSSGYTF.

V usage is TRBV14 and J usage is TRBJ1-2, with 8 bases that match TRBD1. The V and J ends lost 2 bases and 12 bases, in that order; junction bases with no gene match: 8. Germline CDR1 is SGHDN and CDR2 is FVKESK. This CDR3 has 13 amino acids. The CDR3 is CASSQNWGQDHTF. DNA for the CDR3: TGTGCCAGCAGCCAAAACTGGGGACAGGACCACACCTTC.

The rearrangement links TRBV6-5 to TRBJ2-5; 10 bases agree with TRBD2. Unmatched junction bases numbered 4, after V lost 4 bases and J lost 5 bases. The CDR3 is 14 residues long. The germline CDR1 and CDR2 sequences are MNHEY and SVGAGI. In DNA, the CDR3 is TGTGCCAGCAGTTCCCCGGGACTAGCGGAGACCCAGTACTTC. Protein: CASSSPGLAETQYF.

The rearrangement joins TRBV28 to TRBJ2-7; tentatively, D is TRBD2 (5 bases). Trimming left V 10 bases short and J 2 bases short, with 21 bases between. CDR1 is MDHEN, CDR2 SYDVKM, per germline. The CDR3 loop spans 15 amino acids. In nucleotides, the CDR3 is TGTGCCACCAAAAATGGGATCCCGCGGGCCTACGAGCAGTACTTC. Protein sequence: CATKNGIPRAYEQYF.

This chain links TRBV4-1 with TRBJ2-7; a weak D match, TRBD2 (6 bases). With 0 bases removed from V and 3 bases from J, the gap between germline ends came to 12 bases. CDR1 is MGHRA and CDR2 is YSYEKL in the germline V gene. The CDR3 loop spans 15 amino acids. CDR3 residues: CASSQDRGTYYEQYF. CDR3 bases: TGCGCCAGCAGCCAAGACCGCGGGACCTACTACGAGCAGTACTTC.

V usage is TRBV15 and J usage is TRBJ2-2; a possible D gene is TRBD2 (5 bases). From germline, CDR1 is LNHNV and CDR2 YYDKDF (reference sequence). CDR3 length equals 15 residues. Trimming left V 1 base short and J 0 bases short, with 6 bases between. CDR3 residues: CATSRGRTNTGELFF. The CDR3 nucleotides read TGTGCCACCAGCAGAGGGAGGACGAACACCGGGGAGCTGTTTTTT.

The rearrangement uses TRBV30 and TRBJ1-1; TRBD1 matches at 7 bases. Losses at the gene ends were 0 bases for V and 7 bases for J; bases not matched to a gene: 8. The germline V gene has CDR1 GTSNPN and CDR2 SVGIG (reference sequence). This CDR3 has 14 amino acids. As DNA, the CDR3 is TGTGCCTGGAGTGTACTTGTCCGGGACAGTGAAGCTTTCTTT. This encodes CAWSVLVRDSEAFF.

As DNA, the CDR3 is TGTGCCAGCAGCTTAGGGGGGGGGTTTGGGGACACCGGGGAGCTGTTTTTT. Translating it yields CASSLGGGFGDTGELFF. The gene calls are TRBV11-2 and TRBJ2-2; 7 bases align to TRBD2. After removal of 1 base from V and 3 bases from J, the junction contained 8 bases not matched to a gene. Germline V gene lookup returns CDR1 SGHAT and CDR2 FQNNGV. CDR3 length equals 17 residues. The complete variable domain, with remaining parts taken from reference TRBV11-2 and TRBJ2-2, reads EAGVAQSPRYKIIEKRQSVAFWCNPISGHATLYWYQQILGQGPKLLIQFQNNGVVDDSQLPKDRFSAERLKGVDSTLKIQPAKLEDSAVYLCASSLGGGFGDTGELFFGEGSRLTVL.

The rearrangement links TRBV5-1 to TRBJ2-5, with 9 bases that match TRBD1. The CDR3 runs 20 residues. CDR1 and CDR2 from the germline V gene are SGHRS and YFSETQ. The V gene end was trimmed by 0 bases and the J gene end by 4 bases; junction bases not matched to a gene: 19. CDR3 DNA: TGCGCCAGCAGCTTGGGGCCTCATGGGACAGGGAGCGTGGTCGGAGAGACCCAGTACTTC. Residues: CASSLGPHGTGSVVGETQYF.

J is TRBJ1-2 and V is TRBV19, with 8 bases fitting TRBD1. The CDR3 is 15 residues long. The V and J ends lost 5 bases and 3 bases, in that order; junction bases with no gene match: 8. In germline, CDR1 is LNHDA, CDR2 SQIVND (reference sequence). CDR3 loop: CASSPGQGSYYGYTF. CDR3 coding DNA: TGTGCCAGTAGTCCCGGACAGGGCTCCTACTATGGCTACACCTTC.

The chain uses TRBV9 and TRBJ2-3, with D maybe TRBD2 (5 bases). The CDR3 runs to 12 residues. V gave up 4 bases and J gave up 5 bases, with 8 bases separating them. CDR1 and CDR2 (germline): SGDLS, YYNGEE. The CDR3 nucleotides read TGTGCCAGCAGCCCAGAGGGAGATACGCAGTATTTT. It yields the protein CASSPEGDTQYF.

This clone was counted a single time. The chain carries TRBV4-1 and TRBJ1-2, with 7 bases that match TRBD1. This CDR3 region has 15 residues. Losses at the gene ends were 1 base for V and 7 bases for J; bases not matched to a gene: 9. Per the germline V gene, CDR1 is MGHRA and CDR2 is YSYEKL. CDR3 coding DNA: TGCGCCAGCAGCCAAGTCGGTGACAGGGTCTCTGGCTACACCTTC. Its translation is CASSQVGDRVSGYTF.

The chain uses TRBV4-1 and TRBJ2-7; D may be TRBD2 (6 bases). CDR1 and CDR2 from the germline V gene are MGHRA and YSYEKL. The V end was cut by 1 base, the J end by 4 bases, with 20 bases between. CDR3 size: 17 residues. The CDR3 coding sequence is TGCGCCAGCAGCCAAGTGAGAGGGGTAGCGGCTATATACGAGCAGTACTTC. Encoded protein: CASSQVRGVAAIYEQYF.

The chain couples TRBV5-1 to TRBJ2-7; maybe TRBD2 (5 bases). The CDR3 contains 15 residues. The germline CDR1 and CDR2 sequences are SGHRS and YFSETQ. V was cut by 5 bases and J by 1 base, with 16 bases left in between. CDR3 residues: CASRLPRVDSYEQYF. In nucleotides, the CDR3 is TGCGCCAGCAGGCTGCCGCGGGTTGATTCCTACGAGCAGTACTTC.

The genes are TRBV5-6 and TRBJ2-3, with 8 positions matching TRBD1. CDR1 is SGHDT, CDR2 YYEEEE, per germline. This CDR3 region has 15 residues. V shed 1 base, J shed 6 bases, and the junction held 7 bases outside the gene matches. CDR3 sequence: CASSLINRGADTQYF. CDR3 sequence (DNA): TGTGCCAGCAGCTTGATTAACAGGGGGGCCGATACGCAGTATTTT.

For this clone: Other nucleotide sequences from this sample produce the same CDR3. The chain carries TRBV11-2 and TRBJ2-1; D is perhaps TRBD1 (6 bases). Between the trimmed V and J ends, which lost 0 bases and 7 bases, there was a span of 7 bases. This CDR3 contains 13 residues. The germline CDR1 and CDR2 sequences are SGHAT and FQNNGV. The DNA of the CDR3 is TGTGCCAGCAGCTTAGATAGGGGGAATGAGCAGTTCTTC. Residues: CASSLDRGNEQFF. Complete variable domain (other parts from reference TRBV11-2 and TRBJ2-1): EAGVAQSPRYKIIEKRQSVAFWCNPISGHATLYWYQQILGQGPKLLIQFQNNGVVDDSQLPKDRFSAERLKGVDSTLKIQPAKLEDSAVYLCASSLDRGNEQFFGPGTRLTVL.

This clone was detected only once. The gene calls are TRBV29-1 and TRBJ1-2, with 8 positions matching TRBD1. The CDR3 has 14 residues. Trimming removed 4 bases from V and 8 bases from J; junction bases left unmatched: 12. In germline, CDR1 is SQVTM, CDR2 ANQGSEA. CDR3 DNA: TGCAGCGTTGGGGGGGGGCAGGGGGCTCAAGGCTACACCTTC. Protein product: CSVGGGQGAQGYTF. Using reference TRBV29-1 and TRBJ1-2 for the parts outside the CDR3, the full variable domain is SAVISQKPSRDICQRGTSLTIQCQVDSQVTMMFWYRQQPGQSLTLIATANQGSEATYESGFVIDKFPISRPNLTFSTLTVSNMSPEDSSIYLCSVGGGQGAQGYTFGSGTRLTVV.

The CDR3 DNA reads TGTGCCAGCAGTTTATTCGGGAAGAGCACAGATACGCAGTATTTT. This sequence encodes CASSLFGKSTDTQYF. The V gene is TRBV27, the J gene TRBJ2-3; a possible D gene is TRBD2 (5 bases). Trimming cost V 1 base and J 0 bases, with 8 bases left between them. Germline loops: CDR1 MNHEY, CDR2 SMNVEV (reference sequence). This CDR3 is 15 amino acids long.

CDR3 sequence: CASSEAHVAGGLVFNEQFF. In nucleotides, the CDR3 is TGTGCCAGCAGTGAAGCGCACGTGGCGGGAGGGCTCGTTTTCAATGAGCAGTTCTTC. The chain is built from TRBV2 and TRBJ2-1; 9 positions match TRBD2. In germline, CDR1 is SNHLY, CDR2 FYNNEI. This CDR3 has 19 residues. Trimming removed 0 bases from V and 6 bases from J; junction bases left unmatched: 15.

CDR3 residues: CASSLTLAGYTDTQYF. CDR3 nucleotides: TGTGCCAGCAGTTTGACCTTAGCGGGGTACACAGATACGCAGTATTTT. The chain is built from TRBV28 and TRBJ2-3; 8 bases line up with TRBD2. The CDR3 runs to 16 residues. Germline V lookup: CDR1 MDHEN, CDR2 SYDVKM. The V segment lost 3 bases and the J segment 2 bases; nucleotides outside the gene matches: 7.

The chain is built from TRBV6-1 and TRBJ1-5, with unresolved D. Looked up from germline, CDR1 is MNHNS and CDR2 is SASEGT. V shed 7 bases and J shed 1 base, with 11 bases lying between them. The CDR3 is 14 residues long. CDR3 amino acids: CASILGVSNQPQHF. The CDR3 bases are TGTGCCAGCATCCTCGGGGTGAGCAATCAGCCCCAGCATTTT.

This rearrangement joins TRBV28 to TRBJ1-2; 7 bases align to TRBD1. This CDR3 has 14 amino acids. CDR1 and CDR2 from the germline V gene are MDHEN and SYDVKM. V lost 3 bases, J lost 6 bases, and 7 bases stayed unmatched. CDR3 sequence: CASSFLDRAHGYTF. CDR3 sequence (DNA): TGTGCCAGCAGTTTCCTTGACAGGGCTCATGGCTACACCTTC.

The CDR3 loop reads CASSQDSRVRGNTEAFF. The CDR3 DNA follows: TGCGCCAGCAGCCAAGATTCGAGGGTACGAGGGAACACTGAAGCTTTCTTT. The chain links TRBV4-1 to TRBJ1-1, with no clear D. Germline CDR1 is MGHRA and CDR2 is YSYEKL. The CDR3 has 17 residues. Deletions cut 0 bases from V and 1 base from J, with 15 bases between.

This chain connects TRBV27 to TRBJ1-2, with D maybe TRBD1 (5 bases). V was trimmed by 5 bases and J by 4 bases, leaving 11 bases between them. This CDR3 has 13 residues. The germline CDR1 and CDR2 sequences are MNHEY and SMNVEV (reference sequence). CDR3 DNA sequence: TGTGCCAGCAGTCCGCGGGGGGGCTATGGCTACACCTTC. This gives the protein CASSPRGGYGYTF.

To note about this clone: Additional DNA sequences in this sample encode the identical CDR3. The V and J genes are TRBV9 and TRBJ2-7; 10 positions match TRBD1. This CDR3 is built from 14 residues. V lost 4 bases to trimming and J lost 2 bases; unmatched junction nucleotides: 3. Germline values: CDR1 SGDLS, CDR2 YYNGEE. The CDR3 nucleotides read TGTGCCAGCAGCACCGGACAGGGGGCCTACGAGCAGTACTTC. It codes for CASSTGQGAYEQYF.

The V gene is TRBV5-1, the J gene TRBJ2-1, with 10 bases identical to TRBD2. This CDR3 is 20 amino acids long. The germline CDR1 and CDR2 sequences are SGHRS and YFSETQ. V dropped 0 bases and J dropped 0; count of bases not matched to a gene: 12. CDR3 region: CASSLASGSPREFSYNEQFF. The CDR3 DNA reads as TGCGCCAGCAGCTTGGCTAGCGGGAGCCCGAGGGAGTTCTCCTACAATGAGCAGTTCTTC. The complete variable domain, with remaining parts taken from reference TRBV5-1 and TRBJ2-1, reads KAGVTQTPRYLIKTRGQQVTLSCSPISGHRSVSWYQQTPGQGLQFLFEYFSETQRNKGNFPGRFSGRQFSNSRSEMNVSTLELGDSALYLCASSLASGSPREFSYNEQFFGPGTRLTVL.

V and J are TRBV9 and TRBJ1-1; D may be TRBD1 (5 bases). The CDR3 is 13 residues long. CDR1 and CDR2 from the germline V gene are SGDLS and YYNGEE. The V and J ends lost 5 bases and 3 bases respectively, with 11 bases between them. CDR3 loop: CASSPRGDTEAFF. CDR3 sequence (DNA): TGTGCCAGCAGTCCACGGGGGGACACTGAAGCTTTCTTT.

This clone occurred a few times. The rearrangement links TRBV28 to TRBJ1-2; 9 bases are a match to TRBD1. J gave up 7 bases and V 2 bases, and 8 bases lay outside the gene matches. The CDR3 runs 15 residues. The germline CDR1 and CDR2 sequences are MDHEN and SYDVKM. This CDR3 reads CASSLGDRVLSGYTF. The CDR3 DNA reads TGTGCCAGCAGTTTAGGGGACAGGGTCCTTTCTGGCTACACCTTC.

J is TRBJ2-1 and V is TRBV25-1; 8 bases fit TRBD1. The CDR3 spans 15 residues. J lost 8 bases, V lost 0 bases, and 6 bases had no gene match. Germline-derived CDR1 and CDR2 are MGHDK and SYGVNS. In DNA, the CDR3 is TGTGCCAGCAGTGAATATCGGACAGGGATAGATGAGCAGTTCTTC. Translation: CASSEYRTGIDEQFF.

The chain has TRBV5-1 and TRBJ1-2; 10 bases agree with TRBD1. This CDR3 is built from 17 residues. The ends lost 4 bases at V and 3 bases at J; junction bases unmatched: 12. CDR1 and CDR2 from the germline V gene are SGHRS and YFSETQ. The CDR3 protein is CASSPRRLTGGDYGYTF. In nucleotides, the CDR3 is TGCGCCAGCAGCCCCCGCCGACTGACAGGGGGCGACTATGGCTACACCTTC.

The chain links TRBV14 to TRBJ2-7, with D tentatively TRBD2 (7 bases). CDR3 length: 18 amino acids. Germline CDR1 reads SGHDN; CDR2 reads FVKESK. V was trimmed by 2 bases and J by 4 bases, leaving 24 bases between them. CDR3: CASSQSPGRGGSRYEQYF. CDR3 in DNA: TGTGCCAGCAGCCAATCCCCGGGCAGGGGAGGGTCTCGGTACGAGCAGTACTTC.